One sample yielded the 21 T cell receptor beta chains listed below, sequenced in a study of T cell responses to AZD1222 COVID-19 vaccine. Profiling relied on immunoSEQ multiplex PCR, and the TCRdb table lists in-frame clones only, not all of them. The sample shows approximately 150,000 clones, 92% of them seen only once. The sequencing used peripheral blood, collected 28 days after the second AZD1222 dose. The receptors stem from an adult who received the AZD1222 COVID-19 vaccine.

The chain couples TRBV5-4 to TRBJ2-1; D might be TRBD1 (6 bases). Germline V gene sequence: CDR1 SGHNT, CDR2 YYREEE (reference sequence). The V gene lost 4 bases and the J gene lost 9 bases, with 14 bases spanning the gap. The CDR3 totals 13 residues. Here the CDR3 DNA reads TGTGCCAGCAGCGATAAACAGGGAAGTGAGCAGTTCTTC. Residues: CASSDKQGSEQFF. The complete variable domain, with remaining parts taken from reference TRBV5-4 and TRBJ2-1, reads ETGVTQSPTHLIKTRGQQVTLRCSSQSGHNTVSWYQQALGQGPQFIFQYYREEENGRGNFPPRFSGLQFPNYSSELNVNALELDDSALYLCASSDKQGSEQFFGPGTRLTVL.

The CDR3 nucleotides read TGTGCCATCATTGGCCTTGGGATCAAGCTTATACTATGGAAGAGCACAGATACGCAGTATTTT. This encodes CAIIGLGIKLILWKSTDTQYF. This chain joins TRBV10-3 and TRBJ2-3; D remains unclear. The CDR3 has 21 residues. In germline, CDR1 is ENHRY, CDR2 SYGVKD. Trimming left V 7 bases short and J 0 bases short, with 32 bases between.

The gene calls are TRBV11-1 and TRBJ1-6; no firm D call. Deletions cut 4 bases from V and 10 bases from J, with 11 bases between. CDR3 length equals 13 residues. Germline lookup yields CDR1 SGHAT and CDR2 FQDESV (reference sequence). CDR3 DNA sequence: TGTGCCAGCAGCTCCGGACCAACCTCACCCCTCCACTTT. This codes for CASSSGPTSPLHF.

V usage is TRBV6-5 and J usage is TRBJ1-1; the D gene is possibly TRBD1 (5 bases). Germline V gene data show CDR1 as MNHEY and CDR2 as SVGAGI. V lost 5 bases, J lost 0 bases, and 10 bases lay in between. This CDR3 region has 14 residues. The DNA of the CDR3 is TGTGCCAGCAGTAGAGGGGCCATGAACACTGAAGCTTTCTTT. This sequence encodes CASSRGAMNTEAFF.

V is TRBV6-5 and J is TRBJ1-2; unclear D gene. V was clipped by 0 bases and J by 6 bases, with 11 bases between them. The CDR3 is 14 amino acids. The germline gives CDR1 MNHEY, CDR2 SVGAGI. The CDR3 loop reads CASSYSEGGDGYTF. The CDR3, as DNA: TGTGCCAGCAGTTACTCGGAGGGAGGCGATGGCTACACCTTC.

The chain combines TRBV4-3 with TRBJ1-3; D is unclear. V shed 0 bases and J shed 4 bases, with 19 bases lying between them. Germline CDR1 reads LGHNA; CDR2 reads YSLEER. This CDR3 is built from 18 residues. CDR3 in DNA: TGCGCCAGCAGCCAAGATCTCGTGGCACAGCGAAGGGGAAACACCATATATTTT. As protein: CASSQDLVAQRRGNTIYF.

The rearrangement links TRBV23-1 to TRBJ1-3; D perhaps matches TRBD1 (5 bases). TRBV23-1 is given ORF status, its function remaining uncertain. This CDR3 is 14 amino acids long. The ends were cut back, 7 bases at V and 0 bases at J, with 10 bases in the middle. CDR3 DNA: TGCGCCAGCACCCCAGACAGCTCTGGAAACACCATATATTTT. Its protein product is CASTPDSSGNTIYF.

J is TRBJ2-3 and V is TRBV7-2; no definite D call. The CDR3 consists of 15 residues. The germline CDR1 and CDR2 sequences are SGHTA and FQGNSA. V lost 2 bases and J 4 bases, leaving 13 bases between the germline ends. The CDR3 DNA sequence: TGTGCCAGCAGCTTAAACCAGAATAGTGCAGATACGCAGTATTTT. The encoded protein is CASSLNQNSADTQYF. Filled out from reference TRBV7-2 and TRBJ2-3, the complete variable domain reads GAGVSQSPSNKVTEKGKDVELRCDPISGHTALYWYRQSLGQGLEFLIYFQGNSAPDKSGLPSDRFSAERTGGSVSTLTIQRTQQEDSAVYLCASSLNQNSADTQYFGPGTRLTVL.

V usage is TRBV7-2 and J usage is TRBJ1-5; D perhaps matches TRBD1 (5 bases). The CDR3 extends over 16 amino acids. Between the trimmed V and J ends, which lost 5 bases and 1 base, there was a span of 15 bases. CDR1 and CDR2 from the germline V gene are SGHTA and FQGNSA. The chain's CDR3 is CASSPPGEASNQPQHF. The CDR3 region has the DNA TGTGCCAGCAGCCCTCCGGGGGAGGCAAGCAATCAGCCCCAGCATTTT.

This chain links TRBV2 with TRBJ2-7; 7 nucleotides agree with TRBD2. CDR3 length: 13 amino acids. Germline-derived CDR1 and CDR2 are SNHLY and FYNNEI. V shed 5 bases, J shed 1 base, and the junction held 2 bases outside the gene matches. The CDR3, as DNA: TGTGCCAGCAGTCCGGGACTATCCTACGAGCAGTACTTC. Its translation is CASSPGLSYEQYF.

This sequence joins TRBV7-2 and TRBJ2-2, with 8 bases that match TRBD1. Germline CDR1 SGHTA, CDR2 FQGNSA. CDR3 length: 14 amino acids. Unmatched junction bases numbered 6, after V lost 5 bases and J lost 7 bases. The CDR3 DNA reads TGTGCCAGCAGCCTCGACAGGGGCGGCGGGGAGCTGTTTTTT. It codes for CASSLDRGGGELFF.

This rearrangement joins TRBV7-3 to TRBJ2-6; D not resolved. Trimming took 5 bases from V and 0 from J, leaving 14 bases between them. Germline values: CDR1 SGHTA, CDR2 FQGTGA. CDR3 size: 17 residues. The CDR3 spells CASSRGASPSGANVLTF. The CDR3 nucleotides are TGTGCCAGCAGCCGAGGCGCCTCCCCCTCTGGGGCCAACGTCCTGACTTTC.

The chain is built from TRBV7-9 and TRBJ2-5; maybe TRBD1 (5 bases). This CDR3 comprises 12 residues. V was cut by 7 bases and J by 5 bases, with 11 bases left in between. The V gene's germline CDR1 is SEHNR and CDR2 FQNEAQ (reference sequence). Here the CDR3 DNA reads TGTGCCAGCACCATCCAGGGTGAGACCCAGTACTTC. This translates into CASTIQGETQYF. Complete variable domain (other parts from reference TRBV7-9 and TRBJ2-5): DTGVSQNPRHKITKRGQNVTFRCDPISEHNRLYWYRQTLGQGPEFLTYFQNEAQLEKSRLLSDRFSAERPKGSFSTLEIQRTEQGDSAMYLCASTIQGETQYFGPGTRLLVL.

This chain links TRBV10-3 with TRBJ1-1; 8 nucleotides match TRBD1. The germline gives CDR1 ENHRY, CDR2 SYGVKD. This CDR3 contains 14 residues. The V segment lost 7 bases and the J segment 1 base; nucleotides outside the gene matches: 5. CDR3 sequence (DNA): TGTGCCATCAAAGGACAGGGCACGAACACTGAAGCTTTCTTT. Translation gives CAIKGQGTNTEAFF.

The chain is built from TRBV3-1 (or the pseudogene TRBV3-2) and TRBJ2-2; D ambiguous. The CDR3 sequence is 14 residues long. The V end lost 2 bases, the J end lost 1 base, and 5 bases lay between the germline ends. Per germline, CDR1 LGHDT and CDR2 YNNKEL (reference sequence). CDR3 sequence reads: CASSQTGNTGELFF. CDR3 nucleotide sequence: TGTGCCAGCAGCCAAACTGGGAACACCGGGGAGCTGTTTTTT.

J is TRBJ1-1 and V is TRBV7-2; D may be TRBD1 (5 bases). This CDR3 region has 13 residues. Deletions cut 2 bases from V and 4 bases from J, with 8 bases between. The V gene's germline CDR1 is SGHTA and CDR2 FQGNSA. CDR3 nucleotide sequence: TGTGCCAGCAGCTTAAGGGGCTCCACTGAAGCTTTCTTT. Amino acids: CASSLRGSTEAFF.

The chain employs TRBV14 and TRBJ2-5; weak D call: TRBD1 (5 bases). This CDR3 region has 16 residues. V was cut by 1 base and J by 5 bases, with 17 bases left in between. CDR1 is SGHDN, CDR2 FVKESK, per germline. CDR3 nucleotide sequence: TGTGCCAGCAGCCAAGGAAGGACCCAGGGCCTCGAGACCCAGTACTTC. Translating it yields CASSQGRTQGLETQYF.

V is TRBV2 and J is TRBJ1-6; no reliable D call. With 6 bases removed from V and 7 bases from J, the gap between germline ends came to 10 bases. Germline CDR1 reads SNHLY; CDR2 reads FYNNEI. The CDR3 runs 13 residues. The CDR3 bases are TGTGCCAGCAGCGGGGAGACCAATTCACCCCTCCACTTT. Its translation: CASSGETNSPLHF.

This clone was observed a single time. The rearrangement uses TRBV7-2 and TRBJ1-2; D unresolved. The germline gives CDR1 SGHTA, CDR2 FQGNSA. The CDR3 has 15 residues. The ends were cut back, 2 bases at V and 2 bases at J, with 12 bases in the middle. The CDR3: CASSLTGTENYGYTF. The CDR3 region has the DNA TGTGCCAGCAGCTTAACGGGAACAGAGAACTATGGCTACACCTTC. Complete variable domain (other parts from reference TRBV7-2 and TRBJ1-2): GAGVSQSPSNKVTEKGKDVELRCDPISGHTALYWYRQSLGQGLEFLIYFQGNSAPDKSGLPSDRFSAERTGGSVSTLTIQRTQQEDSAVYLCASSLTGTENYGYTFGSGTRLTVV.

The chain recombines TRBV7-9 with TRBJ2-3; the match to TRBD1 covers 8 bases. The CDR3 totals 15 residues. The J segment lost 2 bases and the V segment lost 1 base, leaving 2 bases of the junction unmatched. CDR1 and CDR2 from the germline V gene are SEHNR and FQNEAQ (reference sequence). The DNA of the CDR3 is TGTGCCAGCAGCTTAGGGACAGGGCTCACAGATACGCAGTATTTT. It yields the protein CASSLGTGLTDTQYF.

This chain joins TRBV7-2 and TRBJ1-1, with a weak D call TRBD1 (6 bases). V was clipped by 0 bases and J by 10 bases, with 6 bases between them. Looked up from germline, CDR1 is SGHTA and CDR2 is FQGNSA. The CDR3 has 11 residues. The CDR3 DNA is TGTGCCAGCAGCTTAGCAGGGGGAGCTTTCTTT. The encoded protein is CASSLAGGAFF.